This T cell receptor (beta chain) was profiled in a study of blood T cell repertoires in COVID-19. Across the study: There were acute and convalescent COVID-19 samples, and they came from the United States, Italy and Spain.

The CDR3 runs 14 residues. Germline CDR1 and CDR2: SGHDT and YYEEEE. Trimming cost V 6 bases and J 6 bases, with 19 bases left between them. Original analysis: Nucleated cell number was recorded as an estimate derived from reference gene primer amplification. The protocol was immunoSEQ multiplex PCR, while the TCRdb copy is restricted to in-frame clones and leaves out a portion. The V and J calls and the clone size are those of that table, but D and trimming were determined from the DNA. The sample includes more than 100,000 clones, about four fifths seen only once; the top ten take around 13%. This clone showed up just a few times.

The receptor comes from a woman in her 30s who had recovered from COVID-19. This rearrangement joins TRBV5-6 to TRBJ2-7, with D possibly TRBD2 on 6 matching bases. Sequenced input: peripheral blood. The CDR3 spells CASKSYGREVEQYF. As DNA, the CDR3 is TGTGCCAGCAAGTCCTACGGCAGGGAGGTCGAGCAGTACTTC.